The present T cell receptor (beta chain) was sequenced within a study of blood T cell repertoires in COVID-19. Study as a whole: Donors in the United States, Italy and Spain gave samples during acute or convalescent COVID-19.

Source study methods: Nucleated cell counts were estimated from reference gene primer amplification. Sequenced by immunoSEQ multiplex PCR; TCRdb stores in-frame clones only, minus some. V and J calls and clone size are given by that table; D and trimming were obtained from the DNA. This table holds fewer than 20,000 clones, just over 85% found once. The germline V gene encodes CDR1 LGHNA and CDR2 YNFKEQ. V was pared by 3 bases and J by 0 bases, with 16 bases between. The CDR3 is 17 amino acids. The chain has TRBV4-2 and TRBJ2-3; tentative D call: TRBD2 (5 bases). This clonotype originated in a human donor in a cohort sampled during active COVID-19. The source material was peripheral blood. In nucleotides, the CDR3 is TGTGCCAGCAGCCATACCCCTACGGGGTCTAGCACAGATACGCAGTATTTT. This sequence encodes CASSHTPTGSSTDTQYF.